This T cell receptor (beta chain) was sequenced for a study of radiotherapy plus CTLA-4 blockade in lung cancer. About the study: More than 15% of patients responded objectively, and roughly 31% achieved disease control.

J was trimmed by 5 bases and V by 4 bases; bases with no gene match: 6. CDR3 length: 14 residues. Germline V lookup: CDR1 SGHTA, CDR2 FQGNSA. To note about this clone: Antigen: not known.

General study results and limits: Clones of tumor-derived TCRs expanded in blood after radiotherapy plus ipilimumab. It was early blood T cell clone dynamics, with interferon-beta, that reportedly best predicted response.

Here immunoSEQ multiplex PCR was the method, and the copy in TCRdb shows in-frame clones only, minus some. The table records approximately 46,000 clones, about 85% of them present only once. The source of this sequence is a human donor with non-small cell lung cancer whose response to radiotherapy plus ipilimumab could not be evaluated. This sample comprised peripheral blood, obtained from a patient treated with radiotherapy plus ipilimumab. The V and J genes are TRBV7-2 and TRBJ2-3; TRBD1 matches at 7 bases. The CDR3 spells CASSYDRAVDTQYF. The CDR3 DNA follows: TGTGCCAGCAGCTATGACAGGGCGGTAGATACGCAGTATTTT.